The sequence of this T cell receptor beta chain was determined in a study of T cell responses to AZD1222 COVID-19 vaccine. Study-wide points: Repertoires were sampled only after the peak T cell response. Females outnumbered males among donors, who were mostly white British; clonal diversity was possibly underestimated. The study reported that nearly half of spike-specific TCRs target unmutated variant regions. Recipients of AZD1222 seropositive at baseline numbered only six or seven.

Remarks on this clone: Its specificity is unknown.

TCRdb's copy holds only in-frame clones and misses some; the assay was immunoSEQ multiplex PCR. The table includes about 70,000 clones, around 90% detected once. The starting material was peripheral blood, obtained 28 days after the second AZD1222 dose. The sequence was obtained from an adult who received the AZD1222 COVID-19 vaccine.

Written as DNA, the CDR3 is TGCAGCTCCCAACAGGGGGTGTGGACTGAAGCTTTCTTT. This codes for CSSQQGVWTEAFF. The chain couples TRBV29-1 to TRBJ1-1; 8 nucleotides align to TRBD1. Germline lookup yields CDR1 SQVTM and CDR2 ANQGSEA. This CDR3 has 13 amino acids. The J segment lost 5 bases and the V segment lost 8 bases, leaving 10 bases of the junction unmatched.